This T cell receptor beta chain was obtained from a study of HIV-infected patients and healthy controls. This clonotype appeared a few times. TCRdb re-called the 5' RACE reads with MiXCR, one entry per CDR3 protein. The sample lists 19,000 or so distinct CDR3 sequences; roughly a fifth were seen once. In germline, CDR1 is SQVTM, CDR2 ANQGSEA. Deletions cut 3 bases from V and 5 bases from J, with 17 bases between. This CDR3 is built from 15 residues. Source material: CD8+ T cells from blood. The receptor was derived from a human donor in good health. The J gene is TRBJ2-1, the V gene TRBV29-1, with a possible D match to TRBD1 (6 bases). The CDR3 nucleotides read TGCAGCGTTGACCCCGGGACAATCTTGAACAATGAGCAGTTCTTC. It specifies CSVDPGTILNNEQFF.